This T cell receptor (beta chain) was captured by sequencing in a study of blood T cell repertoires in COVID-19. Sequenced by immunoSEQ multiplex PCR; TCRdb stores in-frame clones only, minus some. This sample carries roughly 87,000 clones, about two thirds of them seen once, and the ten largest clones take 13% to 15%. CDR1 is KGHSH, CDR2 LQKENI, per germline. This CDR3 is 16 amino acids long. Trimming shortened V by 3 bases and J by 8 bases, and 17 bases separated the two germline ends. The sample consisted of peripheral blood. The receptor's source is an elderly woman with acute or convalescent COVID-19. V is TRBV18 and J is TRBJ1-6; a weak D match, TRBD1 (6 bases). The DNA for the CDR3 is TGTGCCAGCTCACCTTCACAGGGTAGTATAGATTCACCCCTCCACTTT. Its protein product is CASSPSQGSIDSPLHF.